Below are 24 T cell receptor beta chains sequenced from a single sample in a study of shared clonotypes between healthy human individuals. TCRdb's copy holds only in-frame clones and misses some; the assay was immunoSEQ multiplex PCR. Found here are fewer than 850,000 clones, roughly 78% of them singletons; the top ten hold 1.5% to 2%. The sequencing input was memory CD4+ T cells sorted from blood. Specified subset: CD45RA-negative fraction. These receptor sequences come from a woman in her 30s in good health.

The CDR3 nucleotides are TGCGCCAGCAGCTATTCGGACAGCGACTATGGCTACACCTTC. The encoded protein is CASSYSDSDYGYTF. V usage is TRBV5-1 and J usage is TRBJ1-2; D may be TRBD1 (6 bases). The ends were cut back, 3 bases at V and 3 bases at J, with 12 bases in the middle. Per germline, CDR1 SGHRS and CDR2 YFSETQ. This CDR3 spans 14 amino acids.

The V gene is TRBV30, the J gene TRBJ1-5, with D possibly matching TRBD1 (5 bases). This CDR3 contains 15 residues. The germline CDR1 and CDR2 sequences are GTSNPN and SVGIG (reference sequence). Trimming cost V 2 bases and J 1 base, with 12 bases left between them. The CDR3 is CAWSRGMVSNQPQHF. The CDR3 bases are TGTGCCTGGAGTAGGGGAATGGTGAGCAATCAGCCCCAGCATTTT. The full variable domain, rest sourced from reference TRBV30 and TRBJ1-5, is SQTIHQWPATLVQPVGSPLSLECTVEGTSNPNLYWYRQAAGRGLQLLFYSVGIGQISSEVPQNLSASRPQDRQFILSSKKLLLSDSGFYLCAWSRGMVSNQPQHFGDGTRLSIL.

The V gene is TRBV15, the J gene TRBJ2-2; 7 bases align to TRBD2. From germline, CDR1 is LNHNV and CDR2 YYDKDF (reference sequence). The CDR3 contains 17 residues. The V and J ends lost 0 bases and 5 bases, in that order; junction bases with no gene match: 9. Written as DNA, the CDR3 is TGTGCCACCAGCAGAGATTCGGGGGGTCCCTTTACCGGGGAGCTGTTTTTT. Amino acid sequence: CATSRDSGGPFTGELFF.

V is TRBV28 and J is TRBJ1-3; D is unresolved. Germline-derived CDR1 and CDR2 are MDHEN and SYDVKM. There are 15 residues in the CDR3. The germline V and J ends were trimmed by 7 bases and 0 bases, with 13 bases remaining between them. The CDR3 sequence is CASISRLTSGNTIYF. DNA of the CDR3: TGTGCCAGCATCAGTAGACTGACCTCTGGAAACACCATATATTTT.

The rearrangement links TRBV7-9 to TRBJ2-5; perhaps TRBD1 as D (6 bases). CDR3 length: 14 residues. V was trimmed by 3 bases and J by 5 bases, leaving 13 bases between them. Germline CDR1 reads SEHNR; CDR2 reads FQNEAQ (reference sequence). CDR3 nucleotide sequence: TGTGCCAGCAGCTTCCCCACAGGGTCTGAGACCCAGTACTTC. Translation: CASSFPTGSETQYF. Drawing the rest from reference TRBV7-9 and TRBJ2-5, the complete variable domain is DTGVSQNPRHKITKRGQNVTFRCDPISEHNRLYWYRQTLGQGPEFLTYFQNEAQLEKSRLLSDRFSAERPKGSFSTLEIQRTEQGDSAMYLCASSFPTGSETQYFGPGTRLLVL.

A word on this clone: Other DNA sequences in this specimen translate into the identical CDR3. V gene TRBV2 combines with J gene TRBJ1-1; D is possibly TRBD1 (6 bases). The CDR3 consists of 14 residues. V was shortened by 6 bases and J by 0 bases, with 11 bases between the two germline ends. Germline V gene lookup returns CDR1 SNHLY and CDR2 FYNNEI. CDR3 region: CASRNRVMNTEAFF. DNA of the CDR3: TGTGCCAGCAGGAACAGGGTCATGAACACTGAAGCTTTCTTT. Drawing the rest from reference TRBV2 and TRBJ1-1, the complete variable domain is EPEVTQTPSHQVTQMGQEVILRCVPISNHLYFYWYRQILGQKVEFLVSFYNNEISEKSEIFDDQFSVERPDGSNFTLKIRSTKLEDSAMYFCASRNRVMNTEAFFGQGTRLTVV.

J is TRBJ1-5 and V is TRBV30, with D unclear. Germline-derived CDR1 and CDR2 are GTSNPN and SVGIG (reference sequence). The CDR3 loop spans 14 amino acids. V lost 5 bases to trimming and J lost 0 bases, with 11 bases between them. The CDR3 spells CAWAPRNSNQPQHF. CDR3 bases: TGTGCCTGGGCCCCCCGGAATAGCAATCAGCCCCAGCATTTT. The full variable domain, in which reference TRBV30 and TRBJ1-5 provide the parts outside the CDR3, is SQTIHQWPATLVQPVGSPLSLECTVEGTSNPNLYWYRQAAGRGLQLLFYSVGIGQISSEVPQNLSASRPQDRQFILSSKKLLLSDSGFYLCAWAPRNSNQPQHFGDGTRLSIL.

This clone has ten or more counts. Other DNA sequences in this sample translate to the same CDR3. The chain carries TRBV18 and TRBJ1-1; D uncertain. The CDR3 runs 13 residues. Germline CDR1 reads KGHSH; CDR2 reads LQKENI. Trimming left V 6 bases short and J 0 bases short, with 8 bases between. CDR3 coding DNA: TGTGCCAGCTCCCCTGGACTGAACACTGAAGCTTTCTTT. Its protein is CASSPGLNTEAFF.

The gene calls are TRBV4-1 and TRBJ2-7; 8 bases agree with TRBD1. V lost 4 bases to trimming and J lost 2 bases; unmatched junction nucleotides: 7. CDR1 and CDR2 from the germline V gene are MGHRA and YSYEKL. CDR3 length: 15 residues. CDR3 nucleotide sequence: TGCGCCAGCAGCCGTCAAGACAGGGGAACCTACGAGCAGTACTTC. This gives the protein CASSRQDRGTYEQYF.

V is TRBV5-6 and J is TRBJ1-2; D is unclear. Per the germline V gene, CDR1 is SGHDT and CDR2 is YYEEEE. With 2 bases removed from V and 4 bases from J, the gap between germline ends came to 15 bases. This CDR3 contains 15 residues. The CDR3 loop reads CASSFRRTGGYGYTF. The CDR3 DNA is TGTGCCAGCAGCTTTCGAAGGACTGGAGGCTATGGCTACACCTTC. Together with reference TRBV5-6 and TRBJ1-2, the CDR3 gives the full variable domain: DAGVTQSPTHLIKTRGQQVTLRCSPKSGHDTVSWYQQALGQGPQFIFQYYEEEERQRGNFPDRFSGHQFPNYSSELNVNALLLGDSALYLCASSFRRTGGYGYTFGSGTRLTVV.

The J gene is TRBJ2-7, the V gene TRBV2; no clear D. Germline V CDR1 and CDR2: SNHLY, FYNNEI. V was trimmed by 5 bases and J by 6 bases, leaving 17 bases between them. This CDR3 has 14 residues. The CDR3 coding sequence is TGTGCCAGCAGTTTTGGGGTTGGCGATATCGAGCAGTACTTC. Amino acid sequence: CASSFGVGDIEQYF.

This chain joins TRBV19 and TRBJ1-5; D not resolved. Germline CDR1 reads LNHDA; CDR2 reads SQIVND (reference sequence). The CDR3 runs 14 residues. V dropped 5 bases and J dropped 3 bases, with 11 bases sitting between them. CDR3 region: CASSDRGFNQPQHF. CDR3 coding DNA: TGTGCCAGTAGTGATCGTGGGTTCAATCAGCCCCAGCATTTT.

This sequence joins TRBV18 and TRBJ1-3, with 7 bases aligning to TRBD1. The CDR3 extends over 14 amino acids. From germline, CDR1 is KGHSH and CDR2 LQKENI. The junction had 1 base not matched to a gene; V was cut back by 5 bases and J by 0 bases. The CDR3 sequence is CASSDRDSGNTIYF. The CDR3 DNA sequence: TGTGCCAGCTCAGACAGGGACTCTGGAAACACCATATATTTT.

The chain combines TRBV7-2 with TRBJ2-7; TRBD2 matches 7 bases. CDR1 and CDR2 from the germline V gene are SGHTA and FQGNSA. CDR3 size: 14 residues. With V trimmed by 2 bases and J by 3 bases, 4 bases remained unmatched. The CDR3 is CASSLTLADYEQYF. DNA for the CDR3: TGTGCCAGCAGCTTAACGCTAGCGGACTACGAGCAGTACTTC.

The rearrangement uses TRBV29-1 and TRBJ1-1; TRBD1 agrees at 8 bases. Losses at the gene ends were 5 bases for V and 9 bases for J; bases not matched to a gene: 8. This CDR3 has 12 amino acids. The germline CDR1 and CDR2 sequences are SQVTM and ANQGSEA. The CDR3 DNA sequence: TGCAGCGTTACAGGGGGTGGTCAGAAAGCTTTCTTT. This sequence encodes CSVTGGGQKAFF.

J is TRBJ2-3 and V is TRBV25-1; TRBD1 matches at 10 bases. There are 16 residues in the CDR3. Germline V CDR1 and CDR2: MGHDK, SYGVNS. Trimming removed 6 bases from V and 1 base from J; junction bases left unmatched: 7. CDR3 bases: TGTGCCAGCAGCGGACAGGGGGGTTTTGGCACAGATACGCAGTATTTT. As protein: CASSGQGGFGTDTQYF.

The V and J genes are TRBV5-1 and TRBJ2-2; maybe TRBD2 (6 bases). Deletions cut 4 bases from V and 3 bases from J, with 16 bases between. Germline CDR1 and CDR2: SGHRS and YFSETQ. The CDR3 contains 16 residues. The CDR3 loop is CASSAAQGLDTGELFF. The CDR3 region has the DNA TGCGCCAGCAGCGCGGCTCAGGGACTCGACACCGGGGAGCTGTTTTTT. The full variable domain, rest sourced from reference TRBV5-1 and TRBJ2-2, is KAGVTQTPRYLIKTRGQQVTLSCSPISGHRSVSWYQQTPGQGLQFLFEYFSETQRNKGNFPGRFSGRQFSNSRSEMNVSTLELGDSALYLCASSAAQGLDTGELFFGEGSRLTVL.

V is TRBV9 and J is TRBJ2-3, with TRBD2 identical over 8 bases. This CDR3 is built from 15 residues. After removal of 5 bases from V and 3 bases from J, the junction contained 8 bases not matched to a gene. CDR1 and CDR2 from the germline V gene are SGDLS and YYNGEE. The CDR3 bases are TGTGCCAGCAGTCCCGATCGGGAGGGGACAGATACGCAGTATTTT. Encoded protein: CASSPDREGTDTQYF.

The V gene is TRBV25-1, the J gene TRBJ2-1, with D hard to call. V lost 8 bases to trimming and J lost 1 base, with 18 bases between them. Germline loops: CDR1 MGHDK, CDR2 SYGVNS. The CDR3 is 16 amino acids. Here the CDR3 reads CASQDKQALSYNEQFF. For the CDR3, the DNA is TGTGCCAGCCAAGACAAGCAGGCGCTTTCCTACAATGAGCAGTTCTTC.

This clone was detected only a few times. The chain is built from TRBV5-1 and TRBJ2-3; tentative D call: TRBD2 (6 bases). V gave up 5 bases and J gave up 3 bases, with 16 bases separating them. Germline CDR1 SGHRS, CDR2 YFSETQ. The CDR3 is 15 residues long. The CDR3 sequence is CASRLASRGTDTQYF. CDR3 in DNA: TGCGCCAGCAGGTTAGCGTCCCGGGGGACAGATACGCAGTATTTT.

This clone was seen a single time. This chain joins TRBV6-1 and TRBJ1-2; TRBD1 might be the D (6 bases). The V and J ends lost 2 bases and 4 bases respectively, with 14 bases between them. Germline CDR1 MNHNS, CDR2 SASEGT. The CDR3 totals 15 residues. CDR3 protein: CASSEQGKGGYGYTF. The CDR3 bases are TGTGCCAGCAGTGAACAGGGAAAAGGGGGCTATGGCTACACCTTC.

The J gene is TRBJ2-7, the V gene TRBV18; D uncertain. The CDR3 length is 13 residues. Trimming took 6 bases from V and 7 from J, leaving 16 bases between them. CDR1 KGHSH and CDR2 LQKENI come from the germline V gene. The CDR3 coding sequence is TGTGCCAGCTCGCCGGGTGGCGGAGAGGAGCAGTACTTC. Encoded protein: CASSPGGGEEQYF.

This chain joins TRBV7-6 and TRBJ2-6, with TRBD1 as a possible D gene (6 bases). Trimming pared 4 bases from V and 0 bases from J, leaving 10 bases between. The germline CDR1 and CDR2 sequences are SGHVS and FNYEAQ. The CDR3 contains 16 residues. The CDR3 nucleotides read TGTGCCAGCAGCTCGGACAGCTACTCTGGGGCCAACGTCCTGACTTTC. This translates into CASSSDSYSGANVLTF. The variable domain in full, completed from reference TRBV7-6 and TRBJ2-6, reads GAGVSQSPRYKVTKRGQDVALRCDPISGHVSLYWYRQALGQGPEFLTYFNYEAQQDKSGLPNDRFSAERPEGSISTLTIQRTEQRDSAMYRCASSSDSYSGANVLTFGAGSRLTVL.

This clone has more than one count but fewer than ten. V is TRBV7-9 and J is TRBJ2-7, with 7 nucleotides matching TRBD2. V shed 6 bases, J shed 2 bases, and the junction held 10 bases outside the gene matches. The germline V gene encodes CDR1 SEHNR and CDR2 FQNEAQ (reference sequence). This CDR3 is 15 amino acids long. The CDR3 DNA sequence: TGTGCCAGCAGGACGGATCCTAGCGGAACCTACGAGCAGTACTTC. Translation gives CASRTDPSGTYEQYF.